The 7 T cell receptor beta chains below come from one sample, sequenced in a study of identical twins. TCRdb independently ran MiXCR on the 5' RACE reads; one entry per CDR3 protein. The data show around 530,000 distinct CDR3 sequences, with roughly 15% seen just once and 0.35% to 0.45% held by the top ten. These data also formed part of another study, on yellow fever vaccine responses in identical twins.

The sequencing sample was made of CD4+ T cells sorted from blood. Receptors were obtained from a woman aged 18-35 years in good health.

The V gene is TRBV20-1, the J gene TRBJ1-4; D might be TRBD1 (6 bases). The CDR3 contains 14 residues. V shed 7 bases and J shed 5 bases, with 17 bases lying between them. Germline V gene sequence: CDR1 DFQATT, CDR2 SNEGSKA (reference sequence). CDR3: CSVRGGASNEKLFF. Here the CDR3 DNA reads TGCAGTGTCAGGGGTGGGGCCTCAAATGAAAAACTGTTTTTT.

The sample holds a few counts of this clonotype. The chain links TRBV28 to TRBJ1-1; 9 bases agree with TRBD1. After removal of 4 bases from V and 5 bases from J, the junction contained 8 bases not matched to a gene. Germline-derived CDR1 and CDR2 are MDHEN and SYDVKM. The CDR3 loop spans 15 amino acids. For the CDR3, the DNA is TGTGCCAGCAGTTCTCAAGTGGGACAGGGAACTGAAGCTTTCTTT. Amino acids: CASSSQVGQGTEAFF.

The rearrangement links TRBV7-9 to TRBJ2-2; 9 bases are shared with TRBD1. Germline V gene lookup returns CDR1 SEHNR and CDR2 FQNEAQ (reference sequence). J gave up 4 bases and V 3 bases, and 9 bases lay outside the gene matches. The CDR3 runs to 17 residues. For the CDR3, the DNA is TGTGCCAGCAGCTTGGACAGGGGATGGGACCTCACCGGGGAGCTGTTTTTT. It translates to CASSLDRGWDLTGELFF.

V gene TRBV7-9 combines with J gene TRBJ1-4; D is possibly TRBD1 (6 bases). This CDR3 has 17 amino acids. Germline CDR1 and CDR2: SEHNR and FQNEAQ (reference sequence). Between the trimmed V and J ends, which lost 5 bases and 0 bases, there was a span of 16 bases. This chain's CDR3 is CASSVEGHRTTNEKLFF. The CDR3 DNA sequence: TGTGCCAGCAGCGTAGAGGGACACCGAACAACTAATGAAAAACTGTTTTTT.

This clonotype was recorded a few times. The V gene is TRBV5-1, the J gene TRBJ2-6; D remains unclear. This CDR3 comprises 13 residues. Germline assignment: CDR1 SGHRS and CDR2 YFSETQ. The V and J ends lost 0 bases and 4 bases respectively, with 2 bases between them. CDR3 amino acids: CASSLEGANVLTF. For the CDR3, the DNA is TGCGCCAGCAGCTTGGAGGGGGCCAACGTCCTGACTTTC.

There are a few counts of this clonotype. The V gene is TRBV3-1, the J gene TRBJ1-5; 7 nucleotides line up with TRBD1. This CDR3 comprises 13 residues. The V gene's germline CDR1 is LGHDT and CDR2 YNNKEL (reference sequence). V trimming: 5 bases; J trimming: 7 bases; junction bases outside the gene matches: 5. The DNA of the CDR3 is TGTGCCAGCAGCTCCTCAGGGGGACAGCCCCAGCATTTT. It is translated as CASSSSGGQPQHF. The variable domain in full, completed from reference TRBV3-1 and TRBJ1-5, reads DTAVSQTPKYLVTQMGNDKSIKCEQNLGHDTMYWYKQDSKKFLKIMFSYNNKELIINETVPNRFSPKSPDKAHLNLHINSLELGDSAVYFCASSSSGGQPQHFGDGTRLSIL.

This clonotype has just a few counts. The germline gene is not matched at one end of the junction; a read error may be the cause. The rearrangement joins TRBV12-3 or TRBV12-4 to TRBJ2-1; 12 nucleotides line up with TRBD2. CDR3 length equals 14 residues. In DNA, the CDR3 is TGTGCCAGCAGTCTAGCGGGGGGGCCCGGGTGGCAGTTCTTC. Its protein product is CASSLAGGPGWQFF.